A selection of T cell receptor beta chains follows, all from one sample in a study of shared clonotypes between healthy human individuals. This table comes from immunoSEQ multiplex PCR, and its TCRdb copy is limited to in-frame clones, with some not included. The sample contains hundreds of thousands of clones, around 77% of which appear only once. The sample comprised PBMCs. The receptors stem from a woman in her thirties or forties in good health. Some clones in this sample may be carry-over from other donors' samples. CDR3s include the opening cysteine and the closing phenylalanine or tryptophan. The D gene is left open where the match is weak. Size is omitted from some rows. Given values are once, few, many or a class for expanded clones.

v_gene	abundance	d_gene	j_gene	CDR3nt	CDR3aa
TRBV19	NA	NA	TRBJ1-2	TGTGCCAGTAGTATCTCACTAGGGGCTCCTGTTAGGGATGGCTACACCTTC	CASSISLGAPVRDGYTF
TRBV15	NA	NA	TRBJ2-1	TGTGCCACCAGCAGGGGCCTGGTGGTGAATGAGCAGTTCTTC	CATSRGLVVNEQFF
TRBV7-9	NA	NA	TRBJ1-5	TGTGCCAGCAGGTCATCCCAGGGCAATCAGCCCCAGCATTTT	CASRSSQGNQPQHF
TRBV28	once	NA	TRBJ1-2	TGTGCCAGCACCAGAAGGGGAGCGGGCTACACCTTC	CASTRRGAGYTF
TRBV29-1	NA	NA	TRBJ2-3	TGCAGCGTTGATCGCCCTATTGGCACAGATACGCAGTATTTT	CSVDRPIGTDTQYF
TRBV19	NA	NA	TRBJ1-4	TGTGCCAGTAGTATAGCGATCGGGGCTTTTACGGGGGAAAAACTGTTTTTT	CASSIAIGAFTGEKLFF
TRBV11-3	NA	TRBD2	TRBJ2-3	TGTGCCAGCAGCTTCTCACCGGGAGGAGGAGATACGCAGTATTTT	CASSFSPGGGDTQYF
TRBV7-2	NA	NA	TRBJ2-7	TGTGCCAGCAGCTTATTGGCCTACGAGCAGTACTTC	CASSLLAYEQYF
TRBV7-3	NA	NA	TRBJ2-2	TGTGCCAGCAGCTTCTCGTCGGGCACCGGGGAGCTGTTTTTT	CASSFSSGTGELFF
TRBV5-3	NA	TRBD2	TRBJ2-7	TGTGCCAGAAGCTTCAAGATGTCGAGGACAAATCTAGCGGGAGGGCCGGTTTACGAGCAGTACTTC	CARSFKMSRTNLAGGPVYEQYF
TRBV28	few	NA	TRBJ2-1	TGTGCCAGCAGCCCTGCCTCCTACAATGAGCAGTTCTTC	CASSPASYNEQFF
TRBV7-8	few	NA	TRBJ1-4	TGTGCCAGCGGTCAATTCGAAAAACTGTTTTTT	CASGQFEKLFF
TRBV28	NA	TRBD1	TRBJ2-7	TGTGCCAGCACCAGAAGGGCGGACAGGGGGTTTCCCTACGAGCAGTACTTC	CASTRRADRGFPYEQYF
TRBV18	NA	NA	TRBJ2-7	TGTGCCAGCTCACCCCAGCGGAGGGGGTCGGGCGAGCAGTACTTC	CASSPQRRGSGEQYF
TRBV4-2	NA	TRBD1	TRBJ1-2	TGTGCCAGCAGCCAAGGGGGACAGGGGGCGAGCTTGAGCCGTGGCTACACCTTC	CASSQGGQGASLSRGYTF
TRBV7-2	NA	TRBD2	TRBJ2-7	TGTGCCAGCAGCTTAGAAGGACTAGACTACGAGCAGTACTTC	CASSLEGLDYEQYF
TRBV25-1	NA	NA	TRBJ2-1	TGTGCCAGCAGTGAGATTTCAGGGTGGGGTGAGCAGTTCTTC	CASSEISGWGEQFF
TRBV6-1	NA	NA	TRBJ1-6	TGTGCCAGCAGTGAACAGGGTTTGATTAGCAATTCACCCCTCCACTTT	CASSEQGLISNSPLHF
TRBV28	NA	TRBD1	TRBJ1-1	TGTGCCAGCACCACAGGACAGGGGGCTGGTGAAGCTTTCTTT	CASTTGQGAGEAFF
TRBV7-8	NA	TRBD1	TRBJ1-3	TGTGCCAGCAGCACCCCCAGGGGGCGGGGAAACACCATATATTTT	CASSTPRGRGNTIYF
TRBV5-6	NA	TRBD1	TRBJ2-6	TGTGCCAGCAGCTTGAGAGGACAGGGGTCTGGGGCCAACGTCCTGACTTTC	CASSLRGQGSGANVLTF
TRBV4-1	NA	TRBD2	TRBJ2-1	TGCGCCAGCAGCCAACCGACTAGCAACCTTCACAATGAGCAGTTCTTC	CASSQPTSNLHNEQFF
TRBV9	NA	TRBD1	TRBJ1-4	TGTGCCAGCAGCGTAGGGCAGGGGGAAGAAAAACTGTTTTTT	CASSVGQGEEKLFF
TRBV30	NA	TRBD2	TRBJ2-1	TGTGCCTGGGGGGGGGAACTAGCGGGAGGAGGCAATGAGCAGTTCTTC	CAWGGELAGGGNEQFF
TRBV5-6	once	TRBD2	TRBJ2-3	TGTGCCAGCAGCGGGACTACAGCAGATACGCAGTATTTT	CASSGTTADTQYF
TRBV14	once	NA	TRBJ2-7	TGTGCCAGCAGCCAAAACCAAAACAGCTACGAGCAGTACTTC	CASSQNQNSYEQYF
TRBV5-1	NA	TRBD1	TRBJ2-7	TGCGCCAGCAGCCAACAGGGGGCGGGGAACGAGCAGTACTTC	CASSQQGAGNEQYF
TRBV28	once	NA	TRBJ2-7	TGTGCCAGCAGTTTGGTTCAGGAGAGTTACGAGCAGTACTTC	CASSLVQESYEQYF
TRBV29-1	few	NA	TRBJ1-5	TGCAGCGTTGACGGGGGAGAGGGTCAGCCCCAGCATTTT	CSVDGGEGQPQHF
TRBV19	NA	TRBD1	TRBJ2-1	TGTGCCAGTAGTATAGATCGCGAGACAGGGGGTTGGTATGAGCAGTTCTTC	CASSIDRETGGWYEQFF
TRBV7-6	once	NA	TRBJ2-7	TGTGCCAGCAGCTTAGAGGCGGGGTCACCCTACGAGCAGTACTTC	CASSLEAGSPYEQYF
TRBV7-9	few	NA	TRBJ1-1	TGTGCCAGCAGTTTAGAGGACAGATTGGGAGCTTTCTTT	CASSLEDRLGAFF
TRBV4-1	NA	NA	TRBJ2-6	TGCGCCAGCAGCCGACTTACAGGGCCCCTCGACTCTGGGGCCAACGTCCTGACTTTC	CASSRLTGPLDSGANVLTF
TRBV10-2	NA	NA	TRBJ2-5	TGCGCCAGCAGTGACGGGGGCTATGGCCAAGAGACCCAGTACTTC	CASSDGGYGQETQYF